The rows below give T cell receptor beta chains drawn from one sample of a study of shared clonotypes between healthy human individuals. Method: immunoSEQ multiplex PCR; TCRdb's copy keeps in-frame clones and lacks some. The repertoire holds about 680,000 clones, with around 73% as singletons. Specimen: memory CD4+ T cells sorted from blood. The source of these receptors is a woman in her twenties or thirties in good health. Both conserved end residues are trimmed from each CDR3. The order of the fields is D gene, V gene, J gene, CDR3 length, CDR3 protein. The D gene is left open where the match is weak.

d_gene: .
v_gene: TRBV19
j_gene: TRBJ1-1
len: 10
CDR3aa: ASSTGNTEAF

d_gene: TRBD2
v_gene: TRBV5-1
j_gene: TRBJ2-1
len: 14
CDR3aa: ASSPGTSGTFNEQF

d_gene: TRBD2
v_gene: TRBV6-1
j_gene: TRBJ2-1
len: 10
CDR3aa: ASSRLAGEQF

d_gene: .
v_gene: TRBV2
j_gene: TRBJ1-1
len: 12
CDR3aa: ASSPRRGSTEAF

d_gene: .
v_gene: TRBV28
j_gene: TRBJ1-1
len: 15
CDR3aa: ASSLVAGNLLNTEAF

d_gene: .
v_gene: TRBV6-4
j_gene: TRBJ2-3
len: 11
CDR3aa: ASSDLATDTQY

d_gene: TRBD2
v_gene: TRBV28
j_gene: TRBJ2-5
len: 15
CDR3aa: ASSPGGGKAGKETQY

d_gene: .
v_gene: TRBV9
j_gene: TRBJ2-3
len: 12
CDR3aa: ASSVGASTDTQY

d_gene: TRBD2
v_gene: TRBV11-2
j_gene: TRBJ2-3
len: 13
CDR3aa: ASSLIAGSTDTQY

d_gene: .
v_gene: TRBV29-1
j_gene: TRBJ1-1
len: 13
CDR3aa: SVLRPSRMNTEAF

d_gene: .
v_gene: TRBV5-1
j_gene: TRBJ2-1
len: 15
CDR3aa: ASSWGGGSASYNEQF

d_gene: .
v_gene: TRBV7-2
j_gene: TRBJ1-1
len: 13
CDR3aa: ASSRWGGMNTEAF

d_gene: TRBD1
v_gene: TRBV6-1
j_gene: TRBJ2-3
len: 16
CDR3aa: ASSGKRGLTVYTDTQY

d_gene: .
v_gene: TRBV11-3
j_gene: TRBJ2-1
len: 14
CDR3aa: ASSLRGGAGVNEQF

d_gene: TRBD1
v_gene: TRBV27
j_gene: TRBJ1-5
len: 13
CDR3aa: ASSYLGQANQPQH

d_gene: TRBD2
v_gene: TRBV15
j_gene: TRBJ2-3
len: 15
CDR3aa: ATSRLLTSGRRDTQY

d_gene: TRBD1
v_gene: TRBV7-8
j_gene: TRBJ2-5
len: 15
CDR3aa: ASSTQWDRGRWETQY

d_gene: .
v_gene: TRBV7-8
j_gene: TRBJ1-5
len: 12
CDR3aa: ASSLNREGQPQH

d_gene: .
v_gene: TRBV7-2
j_gene: TRBJ2-1
len: 11
CDR3aa: ASSTQRDNEQF

d_gene: .
v_gene: TRBV7-7
j_gene: TRBJ2-2
len: 12
CDR3aa: ASSPRTVTGELF

d_gene: TRBD1
v_gene: TRBV23-1
j_gene: TRBJ2-7
len: 12
CDR3aa: ASRPRDRRYEQY

d_gene: .
v_gene: TRBV5-1
j_gene: TRBJ1-5
len: 13
CDR3aa: ASSLAGRQQEPQH

d_gene: .
v_gene: TRBV11-2
j_gene: TRBJ2-7
len: 13
CDR3aa: ASSLDLAGLYEQY

d_gene: .
v_gene: TRBV15
j_gene: TRBJ2-7
len: 14
CDR3aa: ATSRGSGDSSYEQY

d_gene: TRBD2
v_gene: TRBV2
j_gene: TRBJ2-2
len: 12
CDR3aa: ATRLAGDPGELF

d_gene: .
v_gene: TRBV11-2
j_gene: TRBJ2-7
len: 14
CDR3aa: ASSSPTGQPSYEQY

d_gene: .
v_gene: TRBV6-5
j_gene: TRBJ1-5
len: 12
CDR3aa: ASSLSGWNQPQH

d_gene: .
v_gene: TRBV27
j_gene: TRBJ2-2
len: 11
CDR3aa: ASMWRNTGELF

d_gene: .
v_gene: TRBV28
j_gene: TRBJ2-3
len: 10
CDR3aa: ASRGSTDTQY

d_gene: .
v_gene: TRBV27
j_gene: TRBJ1-1
len: 11
CDR3aa: ASSQGINTEAF

d_gene: .
v_gene: TRBV10-3
j_gene: TRBJ1-1
len: 9
CDR3aa: ATKTGYEAF

d_gene: .
v_gene: TRBV19
j_gene: TRBJ2-4
len: 14
CDR3aa: ASSDGGAVAKNIQY

d_gene: .
v_gene: TRBV5-1
j_gene: TRBJ2-7
len: 12
CDR3aa: ASNLGPGSYEQY

d_gene: .
v_gene: TRBV30
j_gene: TRBJ1-2
len: 9
CDR3aa: AWSVLGGYT

d_gene: .
v_gene: TRBV7-2
j_gene: TRBJ2-3
len: 13
CDR3aa: ASSPTVLVSDTQY

d_gene: TRBD2
v_gene: TRBV10-3
j_gene: TRBJ2-3
len: 16
CDR3aa: AISESTGLAGAADTQY

d_gene: TRBD2
v_gene: TRBV4-1
j_gene: TRBJ2-1
len: 14
CDR3aa: ASSHPTSGIGRMEF

d_gene: .
v_gene: TRBV6-5
j_gene: TRBJ1-1
len: 12
CDR3aa: ASRGGTPNTEAF

d_gene: TRBD1
v_gene: TRBV19
j_gene: TRBJ2-7
len: 12
CDR3aa: ASSIGQGAIEQY

d_gene: .
v_gene: TRBV2
j_gene: TRBJ2-1
len: 14
CDR3aa: ASSRRGSYSYNEQF

d_gene: .
v_gene: TRBV19
j_gene: TRBJ2-5
len: 11
CDR3aa: ASSMGIQETQY

d_gene: .
v_gene: TRBV27
j_gene: TRBJ2-1
len: 13
CDR3aa: ASSTRVGEYNEQF

d_gene: .
v_gene: TRBV7-9
j_gene: TRBJ1-1
len: 12
CDR3aa: ASSLKGTGTEAF

d_gene: TRBD2
v_gene: TRBV19
j_gene: TRBJ2-3
len: 14
CDR3aa: ASSAPGLVPTDTQY

d_gene: .
v_gene: TRBV5-1
j_gene: TRBJ2-3
len: 12
CDR3aa: ASSLALRTDTQY

d_gene: .
v_gene: TRBV7-2
j_gene: TRBJ1-5
len: 12
CDR3aa: ASSLVQSNQPQH

d_gene: TRBD1
v_gene: TRBV19
j_gene: TRBJ2-2
len: 11
CDR3aa: ARATGGSGELF

d_gene: TRBD1
v_gene: TRBV6-6
j_gene: TRBJ2-7
len: 12
CDR3aa: ASSYLPGGYEQY

d_gene: .
v_gene: TRBV11-2
j_gene: TRBJ2-2
len: 11
CDR3aa: ASSLSLPGELF